Listed below are T cell receptor beta chains from one sample, sequenced in a study of PD-L1 blockade in urothelial cancer. The method was immunoSEQ multiplex PCR; TCRdb's version includes in-frame clones alone and lacks a portion of them. The repertoire consists of 60,000 to 70,000 clones, with 70% to 90% occurring once and the leading ten covering 1.6%. The sequencing here drew on PBMCs, taken around atezolizumab (anti-PD-L1) treatment. The receptors were sampled from a man between 70 and 80 years old with urothelial cancer. CDR3s include the opening cysteine and the closing phenylalanine or tryptophan. A D gene is named only where the DNA matches it firmly. Clone size, where shown, is once, few, many, or a class for clones that have expanded.

TRBD2	TRBV7-6	TRBJ2-1	NA	TGTGCCAGCAGCGACTTAGGGCGGGAGTCGGGCAATGAGCAGTTCTTC	CASSDLGRESGNEQFF
TRBD1	TRBV27	TRBJ1-5	NA	TGTGCCAGCAGTTTAAAGGGACAGGGGATTGATCAGCCCCAGCATTTT	CASSLKGQGIDQPQHF
TRBD2	TRBV9	TRBJ2-2	NA	TGTGCCAGCAGCTTCCTAGCGGGAGGGAACACCGGGGAGCTGTTTTTT	CASSFLAGGNTGELFF
TRBD1	TRBV10-1	TRBJ2-7	NA	TGCGCCAGCAGTCAGGGGGCGCTTGACGAGCAGTACTTC	CASSQGALDEQYF
NA	TRBV28	TRBJ1-2	NA	TGTGCCAGCAGTTCGGCAGGGGCAGAAAACTATGGCTACACCTTC	CASSSAGAENYGYTF
TRBD2	TRBV7-2	TRBJ2-2	NA	TGTGCCAGCAGCTTCGAGCGGGAGGTGGGGGAGCTGTTTTTT	CASSFEREVGELFF
NA	TRBV4-3	TRBJ2-3	NA	TGCGCCAGCAGCCAAGACTACCCCTCGGGCACAGATACGCAGTATTTT	CASSQDYPSGTDTQYF
TRBD1	TRBV28	TRBJ1-1	NA	TGTGCCAGCAGGCAAACAGGGGAGAACACTGAAGCTTTCTTT	CASRQTGENTEAFF
TRBD2	TRBV5-5	TRBJ2-1	once	TGTGCCAGCAGCTTGGTGGGACTAGGGACCCATCAGTTCTTC	CASSLVGLGTHQFF
TRBD1	TRBV2	TRBJ2-3	NA	TGTGCCAGCAGCCCCAGGACAGGGGCGGGCACAGATACGCAGTATTTT	CASSPRTGAGTDTQYF
NA	TRBV4-3	TRBJ2-6	NA	TGCGCCAGCAGTCCCCTCGGGGGGGCCAACGTCCTGACTTTC	CASSPLGGANVLTF
NA	TRBV7-3	TRBJ2-1	NA	TGTGCCAGCAGCCCGGACTCTTACTCCTACAATGAGCAGTTCTTC	CASSPDSYSYNEQFF
NA	TRBV2	TRBJ1-1	NA	TGTGCCAGCAGTGTTCAGGCTGAAGCTTTCTTT	CASSVQAEAFF
NA	TRBV2	TRBJ2-1	NA	TGTGCCAGCAGCGACTACATTGAGCAGTTCTTC	CASSDYIEQFF
NA	TRBV6-1	TRBJ2-2	NA	TGTGCCAGCACACAGGTTAACAACGGGGAGCTGTTTTTT	CASTQVNNGELFF
NA	TRBV5-4	TRBJ1-2	NA	TGTGCCAGCAGCTTGGTGGCAGGGCCCTATGGCTACACCTTC	CASSLVAGPYGYTF
TRBD1	TRBV7-2	TRBJ2-4	once	TGTGCCAGCAGCTTAGGGACAGGGTTTGACATTCAGTACTTC	CASSLGTGFDIQYF
NA	TRBV18	TRBJ1-2	NA	TGTGCCAGCTCACCAGTCCGAGACACCCATGGCTACACCTTC	CASSPVRDTHGYTF
NA	TRBV28	TRBJ1-1	NA	TGTGCCAGCAGTTTAGTCAGGACTGAAGCTTTCTTT	CASSLVRTEAFF
TRBD2	TRBV5-1	TRBJ2-1	few	TGCGCCAGCAGCCCGGGGGGGTATGAGCAGTTCTTC	CASSPGGYEQFF
NA	TRBV10-3	TRBJ2-7	once	TGTGCCATCAGTGAGTCGACAGGAATTCTTTCCTACGAGCAGTACTTC	CAISESTGILSYEQYF
TRBD1	TRBV18	TRBJ2-5	NA	TGTGCCAGCTCACCCGGGACAGTGTACCAAGAGACCCAGTACTTC	CASSPGTVYQETQYF
TRBD1	TRBV5-1	TRBJ1-2	NA	TGCGCCAGCAGCACAGGGGGAGGGAACTATGGCTACACCTTC	CASSTGGGNYGYTF
NA	TRBV5-6	TRBJ2-7	NA	TGTGCCAGCAGCCATAGACGGTGGACTAAACTTTATGAGCAGTACTTC	CASSHRRWTKLYEQYF
NA	TRBV6-1	TRBJ2-1	NA	TGTGCCAGCAGTGAAGGAGGGAGCAAGCAGTTCTTC	CASSEGGSKQFF
NA	TRBV4-1	TRBJ2-3	NA	TGCGCCAGCAGCCCCAGGCGCACAGATACGCAGTATTTT	CASSPRRTDTQYF
TRBD2	TRBV9	TRBJ2-7	NA	TGTGCCAGCAGCGTAGAGTCGCTAGCGGGAGAGCAGTACTTC	CASSVESLAGEQYF
TRBD1	TRBV5-5	TRBJ2-1	once	TGTGCCAGCAGCTCCTTGACCTCACAGGGGGGTGAGCAGTTCTTC	CASSSLTSQGGEQFF
TRBD2	TRBV6-4	TRBJ2-3	NA	TGTGCCAGCAGTGACTCGACTAGCGGGAGCACAGATACGCAGTATTTT	CASSDSTSGSTDTQYF
NA	TRBV29-1	TRBJ2-3	NA	TGCAGCGTCTCGGGGTGGGCAGATACGCAGTATTTT	CSVSGWADTQYF
TRBD1	TRBV5-1	TRBJ1-4	NA	TGCGCCAGCAGCGAGGGGACAGTGGGGGTTAATGAAAAACTGTTTTTT	CASSEGTVGVNEKLFF
TRBD2	TRBV5-1	TRBJ2-1	once	TGCGCCAGCAGCTTGGAGGTTAGCGGGAGGGATGAGCAGTTCTTC	CASSLEVSGRDEQFF
NA	TRBV2	TRBJ2-7	once	TGTGCCAGCACAGTACTCGGGGGTGAATACGAGCAGTACTTC	CASTVLGGEYEQYF
TRBD1	TRBV11-3	TRBJ2-2	NA	TGTGCCAGCAGCCGCGACAGGGTGAACACCGGGGAGCTGTTTTTT	CASSRDRVNTGELFF
TRBD1	TRBV6-5	TRBJ1-2	NA	TGTGCCAGCAGCCGTGGGACAGGCGTCTATGGCTACACCTTC	CASSRGTGVYGYTF
NA	TRBV19	TRBJ2-7	NA	TGTGCCAGTAGCCAGGAAGACCCTACGAGGCAGTACTTC	CASSQEDPTRQYF
NA	TRBV6-5	TRBJ1-2	NA	TGTGCCAGCAGTCTATCGGGACATTGGGATGGCTACACCTTC	CASSLSGHWDGYTF
NA	TRBV28	TRBJ1-5	NA	TGTGCCAGCAGTTCCCCTGGGGGCGAGGGGAATCAGCCCCAGCATTTT	CASSSPGGEGNQPQHF
NA	TRBV28	TRBJ2-1	NA	TGTGCCAGCAGTTTTGGGAGCTCCTACAATGAGCAGTTCTTC	CASSFGSSYNEQFF
TRBD1	TRBV19	TRBJ2-3	NA	TGTGCCAGTAGTATCTCGGACAGGGGGCCCACAGATACGCAGTATTTT	CASSISDRGPTDTQYF
NA	TRBV4-3	TRBJ2-3	NA	TGCGCCAGCAGCAAGGGGGTCACGATAAACCGGGATACGCAGTATTTT	CASSKGVTINRDTQYF
NA	TRBV6-5	TRBJ2-1	few	TGTGCCAGCAGGCCGGGAGATCGGTACAATGAGCAGTTCTTC	CASRPGDRYNEQFF
NA	TRBV7-8	TRBJ1-5	NA	TGTGCCAGCAGCTTAAGGCCAGACCTTTGGGGGGGCGGGAGCAATCAGCCCCAGCATTTT	CASSLRPDLWGGGSNQPQHF
NA	TRBV10-3	TRBJ2-2	NA	TGTGCCATCAGTGACCGACAGGGACTAGACACCGGGGAGCTGTTTTTT	CAISDRQGLDTGELFF
NA	TRBV6-6	TRBJ2-3	NA	TGTGCCAGCAGTAGCGGGATACAGGGTGATACGCAGTATTTT	CASSSGIQGDTQYF
TRBD1	TRBV4-1	TRBJ1-1	NA	TGCGCCAGCAGCCAAGCTTACAGGGGGCGGACTGAAGCTTTCTTT	CASSQAYRGRTEAFF
TRBD1	TRBV5-6	TRBJ2-5	few	TGTGCCAGCAGACAGGGGTCTCAAGAGACCCAGTACTTC	CASRQGSQETQYF
TRBD2	TRBV6-4	TRBJ2-7	NA	TGTGCCAGCAGTGACTACTGGACTAGCGGTCCGGACGAGCAGTACTTC	CASSDYWTSGPDEQYF
NA	TRBV5-1	TRBJ1-1	NA	TGCGCCAGCAGCTTGTATAGGTCTAGTACTGAAGCTTTCTTT	CASSLYRSSTEAFF
NA	TRBV2	TRBJ1-5	NA	TGTGCCAGCAGTGGGGAAGGGGGTCAGCCCCAGCATTTT	CASSGEGGQPQHF
NA	TRBV7-2	TRBJ1-4	NA	TGTGCCAGCAGCTTAGTGGGGGGGGAAAATGAAAAACTGTTTTTT	CASSLVGGENEKLFF
NA	TRBV4-3	TRBJ1-2	NA	TGCGCCAGCAGCCAAGATCGGTTGGGGGCGGAAGGCTACACCTTC	CASSQDRLGAEGYTF
TRBD1	TRBV27	TRBJ2-7	NA	TGTGCCAGCAGTCCCGGACAGGGTTACTACGAGCAGTACTTC	CASSPGQGYYEQYF
TRBD1	TRBV5-6	TRBJ1-4	NA	TGTGCCAGCAGCCGCGGGACAGGGGGCGATAAACTGTTTTTT	CASSRGTGGDKLFF
TRBD1	TRBV6-5	TRBJ2-7	NA	TGTGCCAGCAGTTCCCCCGGGACAGACTACGAGCAGTACTTC	CASSSPGTDYEQYF
NA	TRBV14	TRBJ1-4	NA	TGTGCCAGCAGCCAAGTAGCCCTCTGGGGGGCAACTAATGAAAAACTGTTTTTT	CASSQVALWGATNEKLFF